A selection of T cell receptor beta chains follows, all from one sample in a study of neoadjuvant anti-PD-1 for oral cavity cancer. Assay used: immunoSEQ multiplex PCR; TCRdb lists only in-frame clones, some missing. The data hold roughly 12,000 clones, with 50% to 65% observed a single time. This specimen was tumor tissue, taken before nivolumab (anti-PD-1) treatment. These receptors originate from a person aged 40 to 85 with oral cavity squamous cell carcinoma. The CDR3 runs from the conserved cysteine through the conserved F or W. D genes are given only for firm matches. Clone size is given for some rows only: seen once, a few or many times, or a class if the clone is expanded.

-,TRBV6-5,-,TRBJ2-5,TGTGCCAGCAGTTACTTACCGCGGGAGACCCAGTACTTC,CASSYLPRETQYF
-,TRBV29-1,TRBD2,TRBJ2-1,TGCAGCGTTGAAGACCCGCGGCGGGAGACCTACAATGAGCAGTTCTTC,CSVEDPRRETYNEQFF
-,TRBV29-1,-,TRBJ1-2,TGCAGCGTTGAAGACCTTAACTATGGCTACACCTTC,CSVEDLNYGYTF
few,TRBV5-4,-,TRBJ2-3,TGTGCCAGCAGCTTGGACCCGAAGGGCACAGATACGCAGTATTTT,CASSLDPKGTDTQYF
once,TRBV4-1,TRBD2,TRBJ2-2,TGCGCCAGCAGCCGACGGGGCGGGACTAGCGAAAACACCGGGGAGCTGTTTTTT,CASSRRGGTSENTGELFF
-,TRBV18,-,TRBJ2-3,TGTGCCAGCTCACCACAAACAGATACGCAGTATTTT,CASSPQTDTQYF
few,TRBV4-1,TRBD1,TRBJ2-7,TGCGCCAGCAGCCAGGACAGGGGGATGTCTGAGCAGTACTTC,CASSQDRGMSEQYF
-,TRBV6-5,TRBD1,TRBJ2-7,TGTGCCAGCATTGAGCGACAGGGGGCCTACGAGCAGTACTTC,CASIERQGAYEQYF
once,TRBV5-1,TRBD1,TRBJ1-2,TGTGCCAGCAGCTTGGGGGACAGGCGCCTTGGCTACACCTTC,CASSLGDRRLGYTF
-,TRBV28,-,TRBJ2-3,TGTGCCAGCAGTTTTGTCCGGGACCCATACACAGATACGCAGTATTTT,CASSFVRDPYTDTQYF
-,TRBV5-1,-,TRBJ1-1,TGCGCCAGCAGGGGGGGGGCTTGGAACACTGAAGCTTTCTTT,CASRGGAWNTEAFF
-,TRBV7-9,-,TRBJ2-3,TGTGCCAGCAGCCCGAGGGGGGTCGGCCAAGCCTTCACAGATACGCAGTATTTT,CASSPRGVGQAFTDTQYF
-,TRBV21-1,-,TRBJ2-3,TGTGCCAGCAGCATCGGGGGGATCACAGATACGCAGTATTTT,CASSIGGITDTQYF
-,TRBV5-1,TRBD1,TRBJ2-7,TGCGCCAGCAGCCCGTCCGGGACAGGGGGTTACGAGCAGTACTTC,CASSPSGTGGYEQYF
-,TRBV7-2,-,TRBJ1-2,TGTGCCAGCAGCTTAGTACCAGAACCCGGAGGTGGCTACACCTTC,CASSLVPEPGGGYTF
-,TRBV5-8,-,TRBJ2-1,TGTGCCAGCAGGCCTCGGAGTTACAATGAGCAGTTCTTC,CASRPRSYNEQFF
-,TRBV5-1,TRBD1,TRBJ2-2,TGCGCCAGCAGCTTGGTCGCAGGGGGAGCCCCTTCAGACGGGGAGCTGTTTTTT,CASSLVAGGAPSDGELFF
-,TRBV30,-,TRBJ2-5,TGTGCCTGGAGCGCCCTCCAAGAGACCCAGTACTTC,CAWSALQETQYF
-,TRBV27,TRBD2,TRBJ2-1,TGTGCCAGCAGTTTTCTGGGACTAGCGACTAATGAGCAGTTCTTC,CASSFLGLATNEQFF
-,TRBV29-1,-,TRBJ2-3,TGCAGCGTTGAAGGGACACGGACAGATACGCAGTATTTT,CSVEGTRTDTQYF
-,TRBV11-3,-,TRBJ2-5,TGTGCCAGCAGCTCCAGACAGAAAGAGACCCAGTACTTC,CASSSRQKETQYF
-,TRBV29-1,-,TRBJ1-1,TGCAGCGTTGACTACAGGGCTGAAGCTTTCTTT,CSVDYRAEAFF
-,TRBV5-6,TRBD2,TRBJ2-3,TGTGCCAGCAGCTCGGCGGGGGGACTAGCGGGATCAAGGGCGCAGTATTTT,CASSSAGGLAGSRAQYF